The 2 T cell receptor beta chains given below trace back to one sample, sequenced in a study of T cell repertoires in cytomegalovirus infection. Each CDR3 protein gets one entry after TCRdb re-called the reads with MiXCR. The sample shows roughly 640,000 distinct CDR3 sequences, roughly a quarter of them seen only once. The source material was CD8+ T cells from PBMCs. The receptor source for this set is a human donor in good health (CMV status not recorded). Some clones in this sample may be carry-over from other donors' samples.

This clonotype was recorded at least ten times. The CDR3 loop is CASSLVYIRSTEAFF. As DNA, the CDR3 is TGTGCCAGCAGCTTAGTTTACATAAGGAGCACTGAAGCTTTCTTT. The J gene is TRBJ1-1, the V gene TRBV7-2; D unresolved. V dropped 1 base and J dropped 4 bases, with 13 bases sitting between them. The CDR3 is made up of 15 amino acids. The germline V gene has CDR1 SGHTA and CDR2 FQGNSA.

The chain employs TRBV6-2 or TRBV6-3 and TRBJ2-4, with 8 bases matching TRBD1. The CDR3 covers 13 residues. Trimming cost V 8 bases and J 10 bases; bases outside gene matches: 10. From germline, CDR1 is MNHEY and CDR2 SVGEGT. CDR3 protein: CASGLLDRAIQYF. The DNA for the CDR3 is TGTGCCAGCGGTTTACTGGACAGGGCTATTCAGTACTTC.